Presented here are 29 T cell receptor beta chains from one specimen sequenced in a study of shared T cell receptors in the human thymus (dated by TCRdb to the early 2020s). The method behind the library was the immunoSEQ multiplex PCR assay. Entries here come from immuneACCESS through TCRdb and include only in-frame sequences with V and J called. Some clones fail to appear in such tables; in the studies checked, an unresolved V gene covers under half of the shortfall, and the cause of the remainder is unknown. The sample table contains around 730,000 clones; only one count was recorded for 80% to 90% of them. The biggest ten clones account for roughly 0.01% of the sample. The same specimen was also included in a second study, on human thymus T cells.

The sequencing sample was made of thymocytes. These receptors were collected from a girl under three years old with a congenital heart defect. Donor details come from another sample of the same person, matched by shared clones.

The rearrangement joins TRBV27 to TRBJ1-1; TRBD1 is a possible D gene (6 bases). The V end was cut by 7 bases, the J end by 1 base, with 13 bases between. This CDR3 has 14 amino acids. Germline CDR1 and CDR2: MNHEY and SMNVEV (reference sequence). CDR3: CASTSGQKNTEAFF. The CDR3 nucleotides read TGTGCCAGCACCTCGGGACAAAAGAACACTGAAGCTTTCTTT.

The genes are TRBV6-5 and TRBJ2-4; D may be TRBD1 (6 bases). CDR1 and CDR2 (germline): MNHEY, SVGAGI. This CDR3 is 16 amino acids long. Trimming stripped 4 bases from V and 0 bases from J, with 13 bases between. The chain's CDR3 is CASSSGQKLAKNIQYF. The CDR3 DNA reads TGTGCCAGCAGTTCCGGACAGAAACTAGCCAAAAACATTCAGTACTTC.

The chain couples TRBV5-8 to TRBJ1-1, with a possible D match to TRBD1 (6 bases). Trimming left V 3 bases short and J 11 bases short, with 17 bases between. The CDR3 extends over 13 amino acids. CDR1 and CDR2 (germline): SGHTS, YDEGEE. The CDR3 region is CASSSGGRVVAFF. CDR3 nucleotide sequence: TGTGCCAGCAGCTCTGGGGGCAGGGTGGTTGCTTTCTTT.

The J gene is TRBJ1-5, the V gene TRBV28; 9 nucleotides line up with TRBD1. This CDR3 has 16 residues. Looked up from germline, CDR1 is MDHEN and CDR2 is SYDVKM. Trimming took 5 bases from V and 8 from J; bases not matched to a gene: 13. CDR3 sequence reads: CASSPPGQGPAKPQHF. In nucleotides, the CDR3 is TGTGCCAGCAGTCCTCCGGGACAGGGACCCGCAAAGCCCCAGCATTTT.

This clone is a singleton in its sample. The chain uses TRBV5-6 and TRBJ1-2; D is ambiguous. This CDR3 has 15 amino acids. The V end lost 5 bases, the J end lost 2 bases, and 16 bases lay between the germline ends. Germline V CDR1 and CDR2: SGHDT, YYEEEE. CDR3 residues: CASRLDSTVNYGYTF. The CDR3 DNA follows: TGTGCCAGCAGGCTCGACTCGACGGTAAACTATGGCTACACCTTC. Looking up the rest from reference TRBV5-6 and TRBJ1-2 gives the full variable domain: DAGVTQSPTHLIKTRGQQVTLRCSPKSGHDTVSWYQQALGQGPQFIFQYYEEEERQRGNFPDRFSGHQFPNYSSELNVNALLLGDSALYLCASRLDSTVNYGYTFGSGTRLTVV.

The rearrangement uses TRBV7-6 and TRBJ2-7, with a tentative D call TRBD1 (6 bases). V was trimmed by 5 bases and J by 2 bases, leaving 16 bases between them. Germline V gene sequence: CDR1 SGHVS, CDR2 FNYEAQ. The CDR3 runs to 15 residues. The CDR3 nucleotides are TGTGCCAGCAGCCGAACAGGGCCAGTCCCCTACGAGCAGTACTTC. Translation gives CASSRTGPVPYEQYF.

This chain connects TRBV2 to TRBJ2-1; TRBD2 matches 13 bases. Germline assignment: CDR1 SNHLY and CDR2 FYNNEI. Trimming took 7 bases from V and 1 from J; bases not matched to a gene: 7. The length of the CDR3 is 17 residues. The DNA of the CDR3 is TGTGCCAGCATTACTAGCGGGGGGGCGGTTTCCTACAATGAGCAGTTCTTC. This encodes CASITSGGAVSYNEQFF. The full variable domain, rest sourced from reference TRBV2 and TRBJ2-1, is EPEVTQTPSHQVTQMGQEVILRCVPISNHLYFYWYRQILGQKVEFLVSFYNNEISEKSEIFDDQFSVERPDGSNFTLKIRSTKLEDSAMYFCASITSGGAVSYNEQFFGPGTRLTVL.

This rearrangement joins TRBV4-1 to TRBJ2-5; TRBD1 is a possible D gene (6 bases). The tail of the sequence fits TRBJ2-7 better, so the J call may be wrong. The V gene's germline CDR1 is MGHRA and CDR2 YSYEKL. The CDR3 consists of 14 residues. The chain's CDR3 is CASSQRQDHYEQYF. The CDR3 coding sequence is TGCGCCAGCAGCCAGAGACAGGACCACTACGAGCAGTACTTC.

This chain uses TRBV6-6 with TRBJ2-7; 8 bases align to TRBD2. The germline CDR1 and CDR2 sequences are MNHNY and SVGAGI (reference sequence). With V trimmed by 6 bases and J by 3 bases, 4 bases remained unmatched. The CDR3 extends over 13 amino acids. The CDR3 sequence: CASSHGGVYEQYF. The DNA for the CDR3 is TGTGCCAGCAGCCACGGGGGGGTCTACGAGCAGTACTTC.

A single count supports this clone. The chain links TRBV28 to TRBJ1-3, with D perhaps TRBD1 (6 bases). From germline, CDR1 is MDHEN and CDR2 SYDVKM. V was pared by 5 bases and J by 5 bases, with 28 bases between. This CDR3 contains 19 residues. The CDR3 coding sequence is TGTGCCAGCAGTAATCTAGGGACACCTCGAAGGTCCCTAAGAAACACCATATATTTT. Translating it yields CASSNLGTPRRSLRNTIYF.

The V gene is TRBV13, the J gene TRBJ1-6, with a tentative D call TRBD1 (5 bases). Germline V gene data show CDR1 as PRHDT and CDR2 as FYEKMQ (reference sequence). CDR3 length: 18 amino acids. The V end lost 5 bases, the J end lost 10 bases, and 27 bases lay between the germline ends. The CDR3 is CASSPRSQGQKYRSPLHF. DNA for the CDR3: TGTGCCAGCAGCCCCCGAAGTCAGGGTCAGAAATATCGGTCACCCCTCCACTTT.

V gene TRBV4-1 combines with J gene TRBJ1-5, with TRBD1 matching 8 bases. The CDR3 spans 20 residues. From germline, CDR1 is MGHRA and CDR2 YSYEKL. The junction had 14 bases not matched to a gene; V was cut back by 0 bases and J by 1 base. The CDR3 sequence: CASSQDLWDRTIPSNQPQHF. The CDR3 DNA reads as TGCGCCAGCAGCCAAGATTTATGGGACAGGACGATCCCAAGCAATCAGCCCCAGCATTTT.

This chain links TRBV5-6 with TRBJ1-2, with 9 bases identical to TRBD1. V lost 5 bases and J lost 6; bases outside the gene matches: 8. The CDR3 consists of 14 residues. CDR1 and CDR2 (germline): SGHDT, YYEEEE. CDR3 nucleotide sequence: TGTGCCAGCAGGTCCGGGACAGGGACAGATGGCTACACCTTC. Its translation is CASRSGTGTDGYTF. The whole variable domain, remainder taken from reference TRBV5-6 and TRBJ1-2, is DAGVTQSPTHLIKTRGQQVTLRCSPKSGHDTVSWYQQALGQGPQFIFQYYEEEERQRGNFPDRFSGHQFPNYSSELNVNALLLGDSALYLCASRSGTGTDGYTFGSGTRLTVV.

The chain recombines TRBV6-5 with TRBJ1-2; D ambiguous. The germline V and J ends were trimmed by 0 bases and 2 bases, with 7 bases remaining between them. This CDR3 contains 14 residues. Germline V gives CDR1 MNHEY, CDR2 SVGAGI. In nucleotides, the CDR3 is TGTGCCAGCAGTTACTCGTACCGGAACTATGGCTACACCTTC. Translating gives CASSYSYRNYGYTF.

This sequence joins TRBV30 and TRBJ2-2, with D tentatively TRBD1 (6 bases). The V end was cut by 3 bases, the J end by 4 bases, with 12 bases between. The CDR3 loop spans 14 amino acids. Germline CDR1 is GTSNPN and CDR2 is SVGIG (reference sequence). CDR3 protein: CAWRRTERTGELFF. CDR3 DNA: TGTGCCTGGAGAAGGACAGAGCGCACCGGGGAGCTGTTTTTT.

This clone was seen only a few times. V usage is TRBV25-1 and J usage is TRBJ1-3; TRBD1 agrees at 7 bases. The CDR3 sequence is 15 residues long. V dropped 8 bases and J dropped 2; count of bases not matched to a gene: 9. Per the germline V gene, CDR1 is MGHDK and CDR2 is SYGVNS. The CDR3 region has the DNA TGTGCCAGCGTGGGACAGAGGTTGACTGGAAACACCATATATTTT. It is translated as CASVGQRLTGNTIYF.

V is TRBV5-6 and J is TRBJ1-2; D is possibly TRBD1 (5 bases). The CDR3 spans 14 residues. Trimming stripped 3 bases from V and 7 bases from J, with 16 bases between. CDR1 SGHDT and CDR2 YYEEEE come from the germline V gene. CDR3: CASSYNGQGGGYTF. The DNA for the CDR3 is TGTGCCAGCAGCTACAACGGGCAGGGAGGTGGCTACACCTTC.

The rearrangement uses TRBV10-3 and TRBJ1-2; D is uncertain. Per germline, CDR1 ENHRY and CDR2 SYGVKD. Trimming shortened V by 8 bases and J by 7 bases, and 17 bases separated the two germline ends. This CDR3 region has 13 residues. CDR3 coding DNA: TGTGCCATCCAGCGGGGAGGTTTGAGTGGCTACACCTTC. Its protein is CAIQRGGLSGYTF.

The V call is TRBV7-4, the J call TRBJ1-1; D might be TRBD1 (6 bases). The ends were cut back, 5 bases at V and 1 base at J, with 14 bases in the middle. This CDR3 spans 15 amino acids. Germline CDR1 is SGHVT and CDR2 is SQSDAQ. This CDR3 reads CASSPTGNENTEAFF. Here the CDR3 DNA reads TGTGCCAGCAGCCCTACAGGGAATGAGAACACTGAAGCTTTCTTT.

V usage is TRBV15 and J usage is TRBJ1-1; TRBD1 matches 8 bases. Germline values: CDR1 LNHNV, CDR2 YYDKDF (reference sequence). The CDR3 spans 16 residues. V trimming: 0 bases; J trimming: 7 bases; junction bases outside the gene matches: 10. In nucleotides, the CDR3 is TGTGCCACCAGCAGAGATCAGCAGGGGGCCAGGGGTGAAGCTTTCTTT. Protein: CATSRDQQGARGEAFF.

V usage is TRBV5-6 and J usage is TRBJ2-6; D is possibly TRBD2 (7 bases). CDR3 length: 17 amino acids. Per the germline V gene, CDR1 is SGHDT and CDR2 is YYEEEE. V was pared by 0 bases and J by 4 bases, with 14 bases between. DNA for the CDR3: TGTGCCAGCAGCTTGGGATTGCGGGGGCCCGGGGCCAACGTCCTGACTTTC. Encoded protein: CASSLGLRGPGANVLTF.

V usage is TRBV6-1 and J usage is TRBJ2-5; 8 bases are shared with TRBD2. This CDR3 contains 16 residues. The V and J ends lost 4 bases and 4 bases, in that order; junction bases with no gene match: 11. Per the germline V gene, CDR1 is MNHNS and CDR2 is SASEGT. CDR3: CASSALRTGGRETQYF. CDR3 DNA: TGTGCCAGCAGTGCCTTAAGGACGGGAGGGAGAGAGACCCAGTACTTC.

The rearrangement uses TRBV7-9 and TRBJ1-1; 8 bases align to TRBD1. The V gene's germline CDR1 is SEHNR and CDR2 FQNEAQ (reference sequence). V lost 5 bases, J lost 2 bases, and 19 bases stayed unmatched. The CDR3 sequence is 19 residues long. CDR3 loop: CASSPCRIIEDRENTEAFF. The CDR3 bases are TGTGCCAGCAGCCCCTGCCGAATAATCGAGGACAGGGAAAACACTGAAGCTTTCTTT.

The chain uses TRBV5-1 and TRBJ2-5; 10 bases fit TRBD1. V lost 3 bases and J lost 5; bases outside the gene matches: 10. Per germline, CDR1 SGHRS and CDR2 YFSETQ. The CDR3 consists of 16 residues. CDR3 residues: CASSSGRDRGAETQYF. The DNA of the CDR3 is TGCGCCAGCAGCTCCGGAAGGGACAGGGGTGCGGAGACCCAGTACTTC.

This chain joins TRBV19 and TRBJ1-1; the D gene is possibly TRBD1 (6 bases). Germline loops: CDR1 LNHDA, CDR2 SQIVND (reference sequence). This CDR3 is 17 amino acids long. The ends were cut back, 1 base at V and 0 bases at J, with 15 bases in the middle. Here the CDR3 DNA reads TGTGCCAGTAGTATAGCGCCACAGGGCGCAATGAACACTGAAGCTTTCTTT. It specifies CASSIAPQGAMNTEAFF.

The gene calls are TRBV5-1 and TRBJ2-6; 8 bases align to TRBD1. CDR1 is SGHRS, CDR2 YFSETQ, per germline. The J segment lost 2 bases and the V segment lost 4 bases, leaving 14 bases of the junction unmatched. CDR3 length: 19 residues. The CDR3 sequence: CASSTTGPGQAAGANVLTF. The CDR3 nucleotides are TGCGCCAGCAGCACCACAGGGCCGGGACAGGCGGCTGGGGCCAACGTCCTGACTTTC.

This chain uses TRBV14 with TRBJ1-1; TRBD1 is a possible D gene (6 bases). The CDR3 loop spans 16 amino acids. Germline V gene lookup returns CDR1 SGHDN and CDR2 FVKESK. With 4 bases removed from V and 0 bases from J, the gap between germline ends came to 15 bases. The CDR3 bases are TGTGCCAGCAGCCCGAAAGACAGGAAAGTGAACACTGAAGCTTTCTTT. Its translation: CASSPKDRKVNTEAFF.

The chain couples TRBV28 to TRBJ2-5, with 9 bases aligning to TRBD1. The DNA end is a closer match to TRBJ2-7, so the J assignment may be wrong. Germline V gene data show CDR1 as MDHEN and CDR2 as SYDVKM. The CDR3 covers 16 residues. This CDR3 is CASSYRTGTGTYEQYF. CDR3 sequence (DNA): TGTGCCAGCAGTTACAGAACCGGGACAGGGACCTACGAGCAGTACTTC.

The rearrangement links TRBV29-1 to TRBJ1-2; no clear D gene. Germline loops: CDR1 SQVTM, CDR2 ANQGSEA. V dropped 3 bases and J dropped 2 bases, with 10 bases sitting between them. The CDR3 contains 13 residues. The CDR3 here is CSVELPRNYGYTF. The DNA of the CDR3 is TGCAGCGTTGAGTTACCTAGGAACTATGGCTACACCTTC.